The clone carrying this T cell receptor (beta chain) came up a few times. No antigen is known for it. Trimming removed 2 bases at V and 4 bases at J, with 10 bases between. Germline values: CDR1 SGHDT, CDR2 YYEEEE. The CDR3 spans 14 residues. The sequenced template was cDNA made from the entire isolated RNA. TCRdb keeps only in-frame clones here, not all; method: immunoSEQ multiplex PCR. The sample gives over 120,000 clones, around 13% of which show up once; approximately 1.3% is in the top ten. Sorted populations all had greater than 98% purity. This sample is drawn from a study of beta chain features in type 1 diabetes. Notes on the study in general: More deletions and fewer insertions at VDJ junctions were seen in type 1 diabetes patients. Patients' naive, central memory and Treg TCRB repertoires seemed closer to one another than those of healthy donors. In every one of the four CD4+ subsets, TCRB CDR3s were moderately but significantly shorter in Type 1 diabetes patients.

The source is a man younger than 35 with type 1 diabetes. The chain employs TRBV5-6 and TRBJ1-5; D remains unclear. Material for sequencing was central memory CD4+ T cells from blood. This chain's CDR3 is CASSLPGRNQPQHF. The CDR3 coding sequence is TGTGCCAGCAGCTTACCAGGCCGAAATCAGCCCCAGCATTTT. Filled out from reference TRBV5-6 and TRBJ1-5, the complete variable domain reads DAGVTQSPTHLIKTRGQQVTLRCSPKSGHDTVSWYQQALGQGPQFIFQYYEEEERQRGNFPDRFSGHQFPNYSSELNVNALLLGDSALYLCASSLPGRNQPQHFGDGTRLSIL.